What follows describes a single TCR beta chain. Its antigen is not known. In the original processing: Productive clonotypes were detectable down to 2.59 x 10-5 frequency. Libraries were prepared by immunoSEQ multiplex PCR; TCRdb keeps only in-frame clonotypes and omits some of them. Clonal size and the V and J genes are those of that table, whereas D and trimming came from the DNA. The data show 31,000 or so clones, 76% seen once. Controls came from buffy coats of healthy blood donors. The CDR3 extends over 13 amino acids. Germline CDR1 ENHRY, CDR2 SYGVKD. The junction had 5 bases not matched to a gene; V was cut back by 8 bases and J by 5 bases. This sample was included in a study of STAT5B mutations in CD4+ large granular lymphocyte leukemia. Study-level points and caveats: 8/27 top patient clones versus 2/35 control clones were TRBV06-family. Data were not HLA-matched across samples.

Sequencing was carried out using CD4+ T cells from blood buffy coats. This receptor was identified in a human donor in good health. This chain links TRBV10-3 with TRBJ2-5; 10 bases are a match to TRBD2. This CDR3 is CAIGSGGSETQYF. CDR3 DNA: TGTGCCATCGGTAGCGGGGGGTCCGAGACCCAGTACTTC.